A single sample gave rise to the 18 T cell receptor beta chains below, sequenced in a study of neurological immune-mediated disorders (dated by TCRdb to the late 2010s). The library was built by means of 5' RACE. Instrument on record: Illumina HiSeq 2500. The public reads were run again by TCRdb, first through fastp at Q25 and then through MiXCR, and only productive beta chains were kept. Rows merge per CDR3 protein into single entries with the most common DNA and genes. This sample gives more than 30,000 distinct CDR3 sequences in total; 13% of them show up just once. The leading ten clones occupy 4% to 5.5% of the sample. Taken with the paper, the label for time point translates to: technical triplicate 2. The specimen sequenced was CD4+ T cells from blood. These receptors originate from a female donor with HTLV-1-associated myelopathy (HAM/TSP).

This clonotype was seen repeatedly, ten times or more. The genes are TRBV20-1 and TRBJ2-7; possibly TRBD2 for D (5 bases). This CDR3 is built from 12 residues. Germline V gene lookup returns CDR1 DFQATT and CDR2 SNEGSKA (reference sequence). The V gene lost 6 bases and the J gene lost 0 bases, with 9 bases spanning the gap. CDR3 protein: CSASGYSYEQYF. CDR3 nucleotide sequence: TGCAGTGCCTCGGGATACTCCTACGAGCAGTACTTC.

This clonotype was counted at least ten times. V is TRBV5-1 and J is TRBJ2-1; 8 bases match TRBD2. The V gene's germline CDR1 is SGHRS and CDR2 YFSETQ. The CDR3 has 15 amino acids. With 0 bases clipped from V and 4 bases from J, the junction kept 3 bases outside the gene matches. The CDR3 region is CASSLAPSGYNEQFF. The CDR3 DNA sequence: TGCGCCAGCAGCTTGGCCCCTAGCGGGTACAATGAGCAGTTCTTC.

This clonotype was seen ten or more times. V usage is TRBV2 and J usage is TRBJ2-5, with TRBD1 matching 10 bases. This CDR3 is built from 12 residues. V lost 9 bases, J lost 6 bases, and 4 bases stayed unmatched. Germline-derived CDR1 and CDR2 are SNHLY and FYNNEI. The CDR3 loop reads CASVTGGKTQYF. Written as DNA, the CDR3 is TGTGCCAGTGTGACAGGGGGCAAGACCCAGTACTTC. Full variable domain (rest looked up from reference TRBV2 and TRBJ2-5): EPEVTQTPSHQVTQMGQEVILRCVPISNHLYFYWYRQILGQKVEFLVSFYNNEISEKSEIFDDQFSVERPDGSNFTLKIRSTKLEDSAMYFCASVTGGKTQYFGPGTRLLVL.

This clonotype is medium-sized (0.01 to 0.1%) within its sample. The rearrangement links TRBV2 to TRBJ2-5; TRBD2 aligns across 11 bases. This CDR3 has 18 residues. V dropped 2 bases and J dropped 1; count of bases not matched to a gene: 9. CDR1 and CDR2 from the germline V gene are SNHLY and FYNNEI. The CDR3 nucleotides read TGTGCCAGCAGTGAACTCCCCCCGGGACTAGCGGCCCAAGAGACCCAGTACTTC. Its protein product is CASSELPPGLAAQETQYF.

The chain combines TRBV19 with TRBJ2-7; tentative D call: TRBD2 (6 bases). Trimming shortened V by 3 bases and J by 0 bases, and 9 bases separated the two germline ends. Germline CDR1 LNHDA, CDR2 SQIVND (reference sequence). The CDR3 spans 14 residues. The CDR3: CASSISGISYEQYF. The CDR3 DNA reads as TGTGCCAGTAGTATTAGCGGTATCTCCTACGAGCAGTACTTC. Full variable domain (remainder filled in from reference TRBV19 and TRBJ2-7): DGGITQSPKYLFRKEGQNVTLSCEQNLNHDAMYWYRQDPGQGLRLIYYSQIVNDFQKGDIAEGYSVSREKKESFPLTVTSAQKNPTAFYLCASSISGISYEQYFGPGTRLTVT.

As for this clonotype: Being one base from a much bigger clone, this may be a read error. The CDR3 nucleotides read TGTGCCAGCAGTTACGCCCAGTGGCCCCAGCATTTT. Its translation is CASSYAQWPQHF. J is TRBJ1-5 and V is TRBV6-5; D not certain. Germline CDR1 and CDR2: MNHEY and SVGAGI. This CDR3 has 12 amino acids. Trimming removed 2 bases at V and 9 bases at J, with 8 bases between.

This chain uses TRBV29-1 with TRBJ2-1; 10 bases are shared with TRBD1. V was clipped by 0 bases and J by 5 bases; unmatched bases: 10. CDR1 is SQVTM and CDR2 is ANQGSEA in the germline V gene. The CDR3 sequence is 17 residues long. In nucleotides, the CDR3 is TGCAGCGTTGAAGACAGGGGGGGGACAGGGGACGACAATGAGCAGTTCTTC. It translates to CSVEDRGGTGDDNEQFF.

This clonotype came up many times. The rearrangement links TRBV5-6 to TRBJ2-1, with a tentative D call TRBD2 (6 bases). Germline V gene lookup returns CDR1 SGHDT and CDR2 YYEEEE. V was clipped by 1 base and J by 13 bases, with 12 bases between them. The CDR3 is made up of 12 amino acids. CDR3 amino acids: CASSLRLVSQFF. The CDR3 DNA follows: TGTGCCAGCAGCTTGCGACTAGTTTCCCAGTTCTTC.

This clonotype is medium-sized. V and J are TRBV4-2 and TRBJ2-5; D is unresolved. This CDR3 comprises 15 residues. V was trimmed by 0 bases and J by 8 bases, leaving 16 bases between them. The V gene's germline CDR1 is LGHNA and CDR2 YNFKEQ. CDR3 in amino acids: CASSQDNYKTGTQYF. The CDR3 DNA reads TGTGCCAGCAGCCAAGATAACTATAAAACGGGCACCCAGTACTTC.

The chain joins TRBV20-1 to TRBJ1-2, with D hard to call. Germline V lookup: CDR1 DFQATT, CDR2 SNEGSKA (reference sequence). This CDR3 spans 12 amino acids. V was shortened by 2 bases and J by 6 bases, with 10 bases between the two germline ends. The CDR3 DNA reads as TGCAGTGCTAGATTGAGGACCCATGGCTACACCTTC. Protein: CSARLRTHGYTF.

Many counts were recorded for this clonotype. The CDR3 here is CASQGYRGNYGYTF. Here the CDR3 DNA reads TGTGCCAGCCAAGGGTATAGGGGGAACTATGGCTACACCTTC. V is TRBV21-1 and J is TRBJ1-2; the table's D call, TRBD1, was not checked against the DNA. TRBV21-1 is marked as a pseudogene. CDR3 size: 14 residues.

This clonotype was seen ten or more times. This rearrangement joins TRBV5-1 to TRBJ2-1; TRBD2 aligns across 11 bases. Trimming removed 4 bases from V and 4 bases from J; junction bases left unmatched: 4. This CDR3 region has 15 residues. Germline V gene lookup returns CDR1 SGHRS and CDR2 YFSETQ. CDR3 coding DNA: TGCGCCAGCAGCCTGACTAGCGGGACATACAATGAGCAGTTCTTC. It is translated as CASSLTSGTYNEQFF.

This clonotype was picked up many times. As DNA, the CDR3 is TGCAGTGGCGACAGGGGGGATCATACTGAAGCTTTCTTT. Translating it yields CSGDRGDHTEAFF. This sequence joins TRBV20-1 and TRBJ1-1; TRBD1 aligns across 9 bases. This CDR3 spans 13 amino acids. After removal of 7 bases from V and 5 bases from J, the junction contained 8 bases not matched to a gene. Germline CDR1 is DFQATT and CDR2 is SNEGSKA (reference sequence).

The chain uses TRBV6-5 and TRBJ2-2; 8 nucleotides match TRBD2. The V segment lost 7 bases and the J segment 6 bases; nucleotides outside the gene matches: 7. Germline V gene sequence: CDR1 MNHEY, CDR2 SVGAGI. The CDR3 totals 14 residues. The CDR3 nucleotides read TGTGCCAGCATGTCAAGCGGGGGATCCGGGGAGCTGTTTTTT. Residues: CASMSSGGSGELFF.

This clonotype occurred many times. The rearrangement uses TRBV2 and TRBJ1-5; D perhaps matches TRBD1 (5 bases). Germline V CDR1 and CDR2: SNHLY, FYNNEI. The CDR3 covers 14 residues. Trimming pared 7 bases from V and 2 bases from J, leaving 12 bases between. CDR3 amino acids: CASTREMGNQPQHF. The CDR3 coding sequence is TGTGCCAGCACCAGGGAGATGGGCAATCAGCCCCAGCATTTT.

The V and J genes are TRBV28 and TRBJ2-3; D remains ambiguous. The CDR3 is 14 residues long. With 6 bases removed from V and 8 bases from J, the gap between germline ends came to 18 bases. In germline, CDR1 is MDHEN, CDR2 SYDVKM. The CDR3 here is CASSTVAKAGTQYF. CDR3 coding DNA: TGTGCCAGCAGCACCGTTGCGAAGGCAGGTACGCAGTATTTT. Filled out from reference TRBV28 and TRBJ2-3, the complete variable domain reads DVKVTQSSRYLVKRTGEKVFLECVQDMDHENMFWYRQDPGLGLRLIYFSYDVKMKEKGDIPEGYSVSREKKERFSLILESASTNQTSMYLCASSTVAKAGTQYFGPGTRLTVL.

This clonotype was found many times. The V call is TRBV24-1, the J call TRBJ2-2; D is ambiguous. CDR3 length: 15 amino acids. Germline V gene sequence: CDR1 KGHDR, CDR2 SFDVKD. V dropped 1 base and J dropped 1 base, with 6 bases sitting between them. The CDR3 coding sequence is TGTGCCACCAGTGATTTTTACGGGAACACCGGGGAGCTGTTTTTT. Translated: CATSDFYGNTGELFF.

This clonotype was counted ten times or more. CDR3 loop: CASSYASAGTGYTF. The CDR3 coding sequence is TGTGCCAGCAGTTACGCCTCGGCCGGGACTGGCTACACCTTC. This chain links TRBV6-6 with TRBJ1-2, with D possibly being TRBD1 (5 bases). Per germline, CDR1 MNHNY and CDR2 SVGAGI (reference sequence). The germline V and J ends were trimmed by 2 bases and 7 bases, with 14 bases remaining between them. The CDR3 consists of 14 residues.